The present entry profiles one TCR beta chain with its context. Its antigen is not known. The CDR3 is 14 residues long. Trimming removed 10 bases from V and 6 bases from J; junction bases left unmatched: 9. CDR1 is MDHEN, CDR2 SYDVKM, per germline. This entry is derived from a study of T cell responses to AZD1222 COVID-19 vaccine. Study-wide points: Targets within unmutated variant regions were reportedly found for nearly half of spike-specific TCRs. Donors, mostly white British, included more females; clonal diversity was possibly underestimated. Regions 160-218 and 743-854 dominated among vaccine-associated CD4 TCRs spanning spike.

Assay: immunoSEQ multiplex PCR; the TCRdb copy retains only in-frame clones and omits some. The sample has around 84,000 clones; about 90% are singletons. The chain uses TRBV28 and TRBJ1-4; 9 bases map to TRBD1. The sequence was collected from an adult in good health. The sample in question was peripheral blood, obtained on day 0 of MenACWY control vaccination. CDR3 DNA: TGTGCCACAGACGACAGGGGGTGGGATGAAAAACTGTTTTTT. Translation: CATDDRGWDEKLFF.